Shown below are 20 T cell receptor beta chains from a single sample sequenced in a study of T cell responses to AZD1222 COVID-19 vaccine. Libraries were prepared by immunoSEQ multiplex PCR; TCRdb keeps only in-frame clonotypes and omits some of them. The repertoire holds 75,000 to 100,000 clones, with approximately 90% as singletons. This material consisted of peripheral blood, taken on day 0 of AZD1222 vaccination. Receptor source: an adult in good health.

V usage is TRBV30 and J usage is TRBJ1-6; a weak D match, TRBD1 (6 bases). Between the trimmed V and J ends, which lost 4 bases and 7 bases, there was a span of 14 bases. Germline CDR1 reads GTSNPN; CDR2 reads SVGIG (reference sequence). CDR3 size: 14 residues. The CDR3 loop reads CAWNQGSFNSPLHF. The CDR3, as DNA: TGTGCCTGGAATCAGGGGTCGTTCAATTCACCCCTCCACTTT.

In its sample, this clone was seen once. This chain connects TRBV29-1 to TRBJ2-1, with D possibly matching TRBD2 (5 bases). The CDR3 is 14 residues long. The germline V and J ends were trimmed by 4 bases and 2 bases, with 12 bases remaining between them. Germline assignment: CDR1 SQVTM and CDR2 ANQGSEA. The CDR3 sequence is CSVVSGSPYNEQFF. CDR3 nucleotides: TGCAGCGTTGTTTCGGGATCCCCCTACAATGAGCAGTTCTTC.

This clone was observed a single time. The V and J genes are TRBV28 and TRBJ2-2, with 13 nucleotides matching TRBD2. Germline assignment: CDR1 MDHEN and CDR2 SYDVKM. The junction had 2 bases not matched to a gene; V was cut back by 4 bases and J by 3 bases. The CDR3 has 16 amino acids. CDR3 DNA sequence: TGTGCCAGCAGTTCGGGACTAGCGGGGTACACCGGGGAGCTGTTTTTT. It is translated as CASSSGLAGYTGELFF.

The gene calls are TRBV6-5 and TRBJ2-7, with 7 bases that match TRBD1. The CDR3 contains 14 residues. V lost 7 bases, J lost 0 bases, and 6 bases stayed unmatched. Germline V gene lookup returns CDR1 MNHEY and CDR2 SVGAGI. The CDR3 reads CASNPTGNSYEQYF. The DNA for the CDR3 is TGTGCCAGCAATCCGACAGGGAACTCCTACGAGCAGTACTTC.

The gene calls are TRBV27 and TRBJ1-2, with 10 positions matching TRBD1. V lost 5 bases, J lost 7 bases, and 16 bases stayed unmatched. Germline V gene sequence: CDR1 MNHEY, CDR2 SMNVEV (reference sequence). The CDR3 length is 17 residues. This CDR3 reads CASSTIPTGGAIGGYTF. CDR3 bases: TGTGCCAGCAGTACGATACCGACAGGGGGCGCGATTGGTGGCTACACCTTC.

The gene calls are TRBV10-1 and TRBJ1-5, with TRBD1 matching 9 bases. Germline CDR1 is WNHNN and CDR2 is SYGVQD (reference sequence). This CDR3 region has 15 residues. Trimming removed 8 bases from V and 0 bases from J; junction bases left unmatched: 5. This CDR3 reads CASLQGAFSNQPQHF. In nucleotides, the CDR3 is TGCGCCAGCTTACAGGGGGCTTTTAGCAATCAGCCCCAGCATTTT.

This sequence joins TRBV5-1 and TRBJ1-1; tentatively, D is TRBD1 (5 bases). Trimming removed 3 bases from V and 5 bases from J, with 11 bases in between. This CDR3 has 13 residues. Germline-derived CDR1 and CDR2 are SGHRS and YFSETQ. The CDR3 spells CASSSQGGTEAFF. In DNA, the CDR3 is TGCGCCAGCAGCTCCCAGGGAGGGACTGAAGCTTTCTTT. Based on the CDR3 plus reference TRBV5-1 and TRBJ1-1, the full variable domain is KAGVTQTPRYLIKTRGQQVTLSCSPISGHRSVSWYQQTPGQGLQFLFEYFSETQRNKGNFPGRFSGRQFSNSRSEMNVSTLELGDSALYLCASSSQGGTEAFFGQGTRLTVV.

CDR3: CASSSRHFPGLAGTGELFF. CDR3 coding DNA: TGTGCCAGCAGCTCAAGGCATTTCCCGGGACTAGCGGGTACCGGGGAGCTGTTTTTT. The chain joins TRBV7-3 to TRBJ2-2, with 12 bases identical to TRBD2. The CDR3 totals 19 residues. The germline V gene has CDR1 SGHTA and CDR2 FQGTGA. The junction had 14 bases not matched to a gene; V was cut back by 4 bases and J by 5 bases.

This clone was seen just once. This chain joins TRBV3-1 (or the pseudogene TRBV3-2) and TRBJ2-2; 7 bases align to TRBD2. V lost 0 bases and J lost 6; bases outside the gene matches: 4. The germline V gene has CDR1 LGHDT and CDR2 YNNKEL (reference sequence). The CDR3 runs 15 residues. CDR3 DNA sequence: TGTGCCAGCAGCCAAGATATTGGGGGGGCCGGGGAGCTGTTTTTT. It encodes CASSQDIGGAGELFF.

This sequence joins TRBV3-1 (or the pseudogene TRBV3-2) and TRBJ2-5; possibly TRBD1 or TRBD2 for D (6 bases each). The germline V and J ends were trimmed by 0 bases and 4 bases, with 15 bases remaining between them. Germline V gene lookup returns CDR1 LGHDT and CDR2 YNNKEL (reference sequence). The CDR3 runs to 16 residues. The CDR3 bases are TGTGCCAGCAGCCAAGAAATGCCCGGAGGGGGAGAGACCCAGTACTTC. Amino acids: CASSQEMPGGGETQYF.

The chain is built from TRBV23-1 and TRBJ1-1; no reliable D call. TRBV23-1 is recorded as an ORF, its role being uncertain. V shed 0 bases and J shed 5 bases, with 7 bases lying between them. CDR3 size: 13 residues. CDR3 protein: CASSQSWGTEAFF. The CDR3 coding sequence is TGCGCCAGCAGTCAATCGTGGGGAACTGAAGCTTTCTTT.

This chain connects TRBV23-1 to TRBJ2-7; D is unclear. TRBV23-1 is labeled an ORF, and its function is uncertain. This CDR3 is built from 16 residues. Between the trimmed V and J ends, which lost 6 bases and 3 bases, there was a span of 21 bases. The CDR3 loop is CASSGNITVFNYEQYF. Written as DNA, the CDR3 is TGCGCCAGCAGCGGAAATATCACAGTCTTTAACTACGAGCAGTACTTC.

This chain joins TRBV3-1 (or the pseudogene TRBV3-2) and TRBJ2-2, with unresolved D. Trimming pared 4 bases from V and 1 base from J, leaving 7 bases between. Germline CDR1 reads LGHDT; CDR2 reads YNNKEL (reference sequence). There are 14 residues in the CDR3. CDR3 amino acids: CASSPLLNTGELFF. Written as DNA, the CDR3 is TGTGCCAGCAGCCCACTTCTGAACACCGGGGAGCTGTTTTTT.

This sequence joins TRBV28 and TRBJ1-4; 11 nucleotides line up with TRBD1. Germline CDR1 MDHEN, CDR2 SYDVKM. This CDR3 has 17 residues. The V segment lost 4 bases and the J segment 0 bases; nucleotides outside the gene matches: 4. In DNA, the CDR3 is TGTGCCAGCAGTTCCTCGGGACAGGGGGCAACTAATGAAAAACTGTTTTTT. It translates to CASSSSGQGATNEKLFF.

This sequence joins TRBV10-3 and TRBJ1-2; D is undetermined. CDR3 size: 13 residues. Trimming cost V 0 bases and J 7 bases, with 9 bases left between them. Germline V gene data show CDR1 as ENHRY and CDR2 as SYGVKD. CDR3 coding DNA: TGTGCCATCAGTGAGTCAACAGAGGGTGGCTACACCTTC. Encoded protein: CAISESTEGGYTF.

The gene calls are TRBV6-6 and TRBJ1-5, with no clear D. V was pared by 6 bases and J by 3 bases, with 15 bases between. Germline CDR1 and CDR2: MNHNY and SVGAGI (reference sequence). The CDR3 runs 15 residues. The CDR3 DNA reads TGTGCCAGCAGAGACCGTCCGGGAGACAATCAGCCCCAGCATTTT. Its protein is CASRDRPGDNQPQHF.

The chain joins TRBV5-4 to TRBJ2-5; TRBD2 might be the D (5 bases). CDR1 and CDR2 (germline): SGHNT, YYREEE (reference sequence). Trimming took 0 bases from V and 5 from J, leaving 20 bases between them. The CDR3 extends over 17 amino acids. The CDR3 sequence: CASSLARPGIASETQYF. The CDR3 coding sequence is TGTGCCAGCAGCTTGGCCCGTCCGGGAATAGCGTCGGAGACCCAGTACTTC.

V usage is TRBV9 and J usage is TRBJ1-4, with D possibly matching TRBD1 (5 bases). The CDR3 has 14 amino acids. Deletions cut 0 bases from V and 8 bases from J, with 11 bases between. The germline CDR1 and CDR2 sequences are SGDLS and YYNGEE. The CDR3 reads CASSVGPGREKLFF. For the CDR3, the DNA is TGTGCCAGCAGCGTAGGTCCAGGGAGGGAAAAACTGTTTTTT.

CDR3 nucleotides: TGCGCCAGCAGCTTGTCCTCAAGAAGCACAGATACGCAGTATTTT. It translates to CASSLSSRSTDTQYF. The chain employs TRBV5-1 and TRBJ2-3; the D is unclear. Trimming left V 1 base short and J 0 bases short, with 9 bases between. The CDR3 runs 15 residues. Germline CDR1 reads SGHRS; CDR2 reads YFSETQ.

This clone was recorded once. The chain employs TRBV4-1 and TRBJ1-2; D is perhaps TRBD1 (5 bases). There are 16 residues in the CDR3. Trimming shortened V by 1 base and J by 3 bases, and 15 bases separated the two germline ends. Germline assignment: CDR1 MGHRA and CDR2 YSYEKL. CDR3 DNA sequence: TGCGCCAGCAGCCAAGCAATCCAGGGAGCCTACTATGGCTACACCTTC. Its translation: CASSQAIQGAYYGYTF.